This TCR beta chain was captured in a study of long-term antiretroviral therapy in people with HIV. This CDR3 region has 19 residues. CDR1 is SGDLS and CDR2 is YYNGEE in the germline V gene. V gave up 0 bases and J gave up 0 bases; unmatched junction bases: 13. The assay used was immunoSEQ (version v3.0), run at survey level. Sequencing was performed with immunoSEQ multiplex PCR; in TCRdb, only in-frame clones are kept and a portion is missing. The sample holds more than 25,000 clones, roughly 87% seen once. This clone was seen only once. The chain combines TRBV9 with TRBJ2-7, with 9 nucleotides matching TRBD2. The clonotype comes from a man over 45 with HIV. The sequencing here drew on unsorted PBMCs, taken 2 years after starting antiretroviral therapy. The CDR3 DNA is TGTGCCAGCAGCGTAGACTGGCTAGCGGGATCGCAGAGCTCCTACGAGCAGTACTTC. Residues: CASSVDWLAGSQSSYEQYF.